This is a list of T cell receptor beta chains from one sample in a study of beta chain features in type 1 diabetes. Produced via immunoSEQ multiplex PCR; TCRdb's table is partial and in-frame only. The sample shows around 53,000 clones, around 60% of them seen only once. The sample was stem cell memory CD4+ T cells from blood. The receptors originated from a woman aged 25 to 45 with type 1 diabetes. Both conserved end residues are part of each CDR3. A D gene is named only where the DNA matches it firmly. A clone size is listed for some rows: how often the clone was seen (once, few, many), or a class if it is expanded.

d_call,clone_size,j_call,v_call,cdr3_aa,cdr3_nt
NA,NA,TRBJ2-7,TRBV28,CASSRRGAGSYEQYF,TGTGCCAGCAGCCGAAGGGGCGCAGGATCCTACGAGCAGTACTTC
NA,NA,TRBJ2-5,TRBV11-2,CASSFGDNRQETQYF,TGTGCCAGCAGCTTCGGGGACAACCGGCAAGAGACCCAGTACTTC
NA,NA,TRBJ2-5,TRBV29-1,CSVVAGGTETQYF,TGCAGCGTTGTAGCAGGGGGGACAGAGACCCAGTACTTC
NA,NA,TRBJ2-2,TRBV18,CASSPEPGFTGELFF,TGTGCCAGCTCACCAGAGCCGGGGTTCACCGGGGAGCTGTTTTTT
NA,NA,TRBJ2-5,TRBV5-1,CASNRDGQETQYF,TGCGCCAGCAACCGTGACGGGCAAGAGACCCAGTACTTC
TRBD2,NA,TRBJ2-5,TRBV7-2,CASSFQGLAGGETQYF,TGTGCCAGCAGCTTTCAAGGACTAGCGGGAGGAGAGACCCAGTACTTC
NA,few,TRBJ2-5,TRBV30,CAWSPSRTYRPGEQYF,TGTGCCTGGAGTCCCTCCAGGACTTACCGGCCCGGGGAGCAGTACTTC
NA,few,TRBJ2-3,TRBV29-1,CSVGSRYTDTQYF,TGCAGCGTTGGTTCGAGGTACACAGATACGCAGTATTTT
TRBD1,NA,TRBJ1-2,TRBV4-1,CASSQADRVNGYTF,TGCGCCAGCAGCCAAGCGGACAGGGTTAATGGCTACACCTTC
NA,once,TRBJ1-3,TRBV6-5,CASSYSTGTSGNTIYF,TGTGCCAGCAGTTACTCTACAGGGACCTCTGGAAACACCATATATTTT